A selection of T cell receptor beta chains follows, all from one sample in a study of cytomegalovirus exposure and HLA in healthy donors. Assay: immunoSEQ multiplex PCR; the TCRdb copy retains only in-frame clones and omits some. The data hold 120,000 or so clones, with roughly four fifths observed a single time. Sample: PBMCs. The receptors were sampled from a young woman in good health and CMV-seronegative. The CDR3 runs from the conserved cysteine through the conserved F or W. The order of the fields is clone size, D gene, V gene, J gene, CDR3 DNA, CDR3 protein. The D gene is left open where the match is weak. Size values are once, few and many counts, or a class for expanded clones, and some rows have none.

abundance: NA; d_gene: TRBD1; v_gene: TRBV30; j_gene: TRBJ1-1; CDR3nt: TGTGCCTGGAAGGGTCGACAGGGGAAAGCTCACACTGAAGCTTTCTTT; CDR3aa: CAWKGRQGKAHTEAFF
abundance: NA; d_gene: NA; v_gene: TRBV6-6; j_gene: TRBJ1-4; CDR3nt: TGTGCCAGCAGCCTCCCCACGGGGGTGGGGTTTGAAAAACTGTTTTTT; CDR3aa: CASSLPTGVGFEKLFF
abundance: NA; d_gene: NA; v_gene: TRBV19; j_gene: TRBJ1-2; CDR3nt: TGTGCCAGCCGTACAGGGAATGGCTACACCTTC; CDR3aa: CASRTGNGYTF
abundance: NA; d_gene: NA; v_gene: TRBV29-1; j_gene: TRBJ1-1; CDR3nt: TGCAGCGTTGTATTCGGGACTATACAAGGCACTGAAGCTTTCTTT; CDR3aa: CSVVFGTIQGTEAFF
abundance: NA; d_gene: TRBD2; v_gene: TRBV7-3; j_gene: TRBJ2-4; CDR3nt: TGTGCCAGCAGCGAAAGTTCCGGGACTAGCGACATTCAGTACTTC; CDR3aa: CASSESSGTSDIQYF
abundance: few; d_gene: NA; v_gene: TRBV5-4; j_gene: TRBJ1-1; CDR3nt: TGTGCCAGCAGCCTCGGGGGGAACACTGAAGCTTTCTTT; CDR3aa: CASSLGGNTEAFF
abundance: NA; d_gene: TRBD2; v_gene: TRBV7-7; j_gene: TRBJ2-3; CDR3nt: TGTGCCAGCAGCTTGACTAGCGGGGGTAATGAGAACACAGATACGCAGTATTTT; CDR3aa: CASSLTSGGNENTDTQYF
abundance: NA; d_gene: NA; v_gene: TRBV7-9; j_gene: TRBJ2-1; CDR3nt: TGTGCCAGCAGCTTAGCGGGCACCTCCTACAATGAGCAGTTCTTC; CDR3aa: CASSLAGTSYNEQFF
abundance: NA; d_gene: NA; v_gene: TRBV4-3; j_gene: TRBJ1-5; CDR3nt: TGCGCCAGCAGCCGACAGGTCGGGAACAATCAGCCCCAGCATTTT; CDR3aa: CASSRQVGNNQPQHF
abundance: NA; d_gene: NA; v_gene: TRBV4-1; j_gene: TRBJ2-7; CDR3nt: TGCGCCAGCACCCAGTTCAGGGGAGAGACCTACGAGCAGTACTTC; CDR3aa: CASTQFRGETYEQYF
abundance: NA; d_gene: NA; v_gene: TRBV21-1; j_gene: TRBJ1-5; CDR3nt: TGTGCCAGCAGCCCTCGGAGTCAGGGGTCGCATCAGCCCCAGCATTTT; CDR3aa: CASSPRSQGSHQPQHF
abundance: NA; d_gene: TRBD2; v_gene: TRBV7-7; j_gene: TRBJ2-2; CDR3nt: TGTGCCAGCAGCGGGGGAGGGTACACCGGGGAGCTGTTTTTT; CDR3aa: CASSGGGYTGELFF
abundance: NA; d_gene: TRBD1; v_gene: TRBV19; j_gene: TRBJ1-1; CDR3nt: TGTGCCAGTGTAGGGGGCAGCGGTGAAGCTTTCTTT; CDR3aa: CASVGGSGEAFF
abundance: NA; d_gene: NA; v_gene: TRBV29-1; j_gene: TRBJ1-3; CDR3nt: TGCAGCGTTGGTTCTACTGGAAACACCATATATTTT; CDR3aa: CSVGSTGNTIYF
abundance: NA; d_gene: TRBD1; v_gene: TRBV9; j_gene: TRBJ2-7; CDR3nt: TGTGCCAGCAGCCTCACGGGACAGAAGGACGAGCAGTACTTC; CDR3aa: CASSLTGQKDEQYF
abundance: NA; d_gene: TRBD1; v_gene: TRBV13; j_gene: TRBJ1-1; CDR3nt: TGTGCCAGCAGCGCCGACAGGGGGCACACTGAAGCTTTCTTT; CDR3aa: CASSADRGHTEAFF
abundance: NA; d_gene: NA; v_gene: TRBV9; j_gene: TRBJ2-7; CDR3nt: TGTGCCAGCAGCGTAGTAGCTAGCGCCTACGAGCAGTACTTC; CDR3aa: CASSVVASAYEQYF
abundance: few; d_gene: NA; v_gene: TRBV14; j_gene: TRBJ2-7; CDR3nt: TGTGCCAGCAGCCAAGTACAGGGCCCCTACGAGCAGTACTTC; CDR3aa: CASSQVQGPYEQYF
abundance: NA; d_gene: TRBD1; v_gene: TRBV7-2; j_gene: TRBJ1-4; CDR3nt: TGTGCCAGCAGCCCAACCGGGACAGGGGACGAAAAACTGTTTTTT; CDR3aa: CASSPTGTGDEKLFF
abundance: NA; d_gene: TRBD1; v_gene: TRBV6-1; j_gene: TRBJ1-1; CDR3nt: TGTGCCAGCAGTGGAGGGACAGGTCGACTGAACACTGAAGCTTTCTTT; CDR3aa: CASSGGTGRLNTEAFF
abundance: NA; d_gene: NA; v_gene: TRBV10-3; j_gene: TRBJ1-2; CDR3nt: TGTGCCATCAGTGAGTCGTCGGGAGGTTATGGCTACACCTTC; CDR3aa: CAISESSGGYGYTF
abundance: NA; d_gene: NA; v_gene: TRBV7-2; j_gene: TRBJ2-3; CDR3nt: TGTGCCAGCAGCTCTACAGATACGCAGTATTTT; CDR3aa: CASSSTDTQYF
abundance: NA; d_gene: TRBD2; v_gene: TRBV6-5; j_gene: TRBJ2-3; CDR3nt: TGTGCCAGCAGTTCCCGGGGGGGATCCATGTATTTT; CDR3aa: CASSSRGGSMYF
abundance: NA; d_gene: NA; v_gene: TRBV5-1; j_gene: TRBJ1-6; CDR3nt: TGCGCCAGCAGCTTTGAGGGAGCCTCACCCCTCCACTTT; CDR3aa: CASSFEGASPLHF
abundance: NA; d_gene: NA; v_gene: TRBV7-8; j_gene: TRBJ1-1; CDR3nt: TGTGCCAGCAGCAAAGACAGCGTGAACACTGAAGCTTTCTTT; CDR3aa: CASSKDSVNTEAFF
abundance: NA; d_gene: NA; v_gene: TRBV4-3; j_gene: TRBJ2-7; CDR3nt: TGCGCCAGCAGCCAAGAGATCAGGGGCTCCTCCTACGAGCAGTACTTC; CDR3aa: CASSQEIRGSSYEQYF
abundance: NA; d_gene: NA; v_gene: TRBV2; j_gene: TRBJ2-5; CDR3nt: TGTGCCAGCAGTCCGGGACTGGTCCAAGAGACCCAGTACTTC; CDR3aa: CASSPGLVQETQYF
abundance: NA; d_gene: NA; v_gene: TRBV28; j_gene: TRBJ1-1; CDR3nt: TGTGCCAGCAGTCCGACAGGGAACACTGAAGCTTTCTTT; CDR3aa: CASSPTGNTEAFF
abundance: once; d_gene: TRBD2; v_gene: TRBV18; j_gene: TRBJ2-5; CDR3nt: TGTGCCAGCTCCCCACAAAGCGGGAGGGAGACCCAGTACTTC; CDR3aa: CASSPQSGRETQYF